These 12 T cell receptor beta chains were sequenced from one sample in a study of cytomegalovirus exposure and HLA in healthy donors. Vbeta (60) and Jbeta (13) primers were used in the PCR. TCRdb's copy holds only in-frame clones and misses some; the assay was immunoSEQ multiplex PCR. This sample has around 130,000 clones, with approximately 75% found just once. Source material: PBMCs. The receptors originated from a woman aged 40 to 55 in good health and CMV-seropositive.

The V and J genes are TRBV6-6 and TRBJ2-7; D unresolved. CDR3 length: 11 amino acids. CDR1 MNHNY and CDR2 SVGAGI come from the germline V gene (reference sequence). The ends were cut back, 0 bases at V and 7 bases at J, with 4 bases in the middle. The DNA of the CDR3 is TGTGCCAGCAGTTACTCTCGGGAGCAGTACTTC. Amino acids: CASSYSREQYF.

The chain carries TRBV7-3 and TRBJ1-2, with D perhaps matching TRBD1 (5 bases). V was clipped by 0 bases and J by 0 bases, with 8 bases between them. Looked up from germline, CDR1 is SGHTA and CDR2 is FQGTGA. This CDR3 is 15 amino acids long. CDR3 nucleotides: TGTGCCAGCAGCTTAACAGGGGATGCTAACTATGGCTACACCTTC. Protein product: CASSLTGDANYGYTF.

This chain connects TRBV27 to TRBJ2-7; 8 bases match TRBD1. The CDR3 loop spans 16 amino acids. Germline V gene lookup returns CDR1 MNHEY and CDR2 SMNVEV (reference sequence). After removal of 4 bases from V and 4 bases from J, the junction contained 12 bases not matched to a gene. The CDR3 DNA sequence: TGTGCCAGCAGTTCCTCAGGGGGCGCGATGGGGTACGAGCAGTACTTC. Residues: CASSSSGGAMGYEQYF.

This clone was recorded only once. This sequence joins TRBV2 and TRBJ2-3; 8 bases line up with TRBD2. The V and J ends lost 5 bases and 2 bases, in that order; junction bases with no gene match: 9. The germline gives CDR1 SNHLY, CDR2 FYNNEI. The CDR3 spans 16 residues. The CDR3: CASSLDSGVITDTQYF. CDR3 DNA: TGTGCCAGCAGTCTCGATAGCGGGGTGATCACAGATACGCAGTATTTT.

Written as DNA, the CDR3 is TGTGCCAGCAAGAGGGGGGGCAATGAGCAGTTCTTC. Its protein is CASKRGGNEQFF. The chain links TRBV7-9 to TRBJ2-1; a possible D gene is TRBD2 (7 bases). The CDR3 has 12 residues. Germline lookup yields CDR1 SEHNR and CDR2 FQNEAQ (reference sequence). Trimming left V 7 bases short and J 6 bases short, with 10 bases between. Filled out from reference TRBV7-9 and TRBJ2-1, the complete variable domain reads DTGVSQNPRHKITKRGQNVTFRCDPISEHNRLYWYRQTLGQGPEFLTYFQNEAQLEKSRLLSDRFSAERPKGSFSTLEIQRTEQGDSAMYLCASKRGGNEQFFGPGTRLTVL.

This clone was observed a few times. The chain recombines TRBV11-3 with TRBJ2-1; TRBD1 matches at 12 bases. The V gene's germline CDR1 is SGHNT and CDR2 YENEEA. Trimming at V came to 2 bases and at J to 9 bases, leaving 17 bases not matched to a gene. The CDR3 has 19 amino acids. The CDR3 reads CASSLQGGQGAFSPGEQFF. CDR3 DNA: TGTGCCAGCAGCTTACAGGGGGGACAGGGGGCTTTTTCGCCGGGTGAGCAGTTCTTC.

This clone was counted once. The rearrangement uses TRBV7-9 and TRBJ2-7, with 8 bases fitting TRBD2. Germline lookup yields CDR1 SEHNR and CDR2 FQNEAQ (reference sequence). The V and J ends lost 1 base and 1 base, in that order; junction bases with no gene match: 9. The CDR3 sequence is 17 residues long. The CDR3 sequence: CASSLGVAGNRSYEQYF. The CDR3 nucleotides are TGTGCCAGCAGCTTAGGCGTAGCGGGGAATAGATCCTACGAGCAGTACTTC.

The DNA for the CDR3 is TGTGCCAGCAGTTTATACCGGGACAACTCCTACGAGCAGTACTTC. Translation: CASSLYRDNSYEQYF. This chain links TRBV27 with TRBJ2-7; TRBD1 might be the D (6 bases). Looked up from germline, CDR1 is MNHEY and CDR2 is SMNVEV (reference sequence). The CDR3 is 15 amino acids. V was trimmed by 1 base and J by 0 bases, leaving 10 bases between them.

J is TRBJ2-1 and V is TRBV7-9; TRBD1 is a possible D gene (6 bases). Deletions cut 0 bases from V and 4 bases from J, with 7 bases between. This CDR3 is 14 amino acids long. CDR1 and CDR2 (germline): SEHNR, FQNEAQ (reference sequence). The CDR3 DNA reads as TGTGCCAGCAGCTTAGCGAGGGGGTACAATGAGCAGTTCTTC. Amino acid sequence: CASSLARGYNEQFF.

The CDR3 sequence: CASSLEVGRGETQYF. The CDR3 bases are TGCGCCAGCAGCTTGGAAGTGGGCCGGGGGGAGACCCAGTACTTC. The chain is built from TRBV5-1 and TRBJ2-5; possible D gene TRBD2, 6 bases. The CDR3 consists of 15 residues. Germline CDR1 reads SGHRS; CDR2 reads YFSETQ. V lost 0 bases and J 5 bases, leaving 14 bases between the germline ends.

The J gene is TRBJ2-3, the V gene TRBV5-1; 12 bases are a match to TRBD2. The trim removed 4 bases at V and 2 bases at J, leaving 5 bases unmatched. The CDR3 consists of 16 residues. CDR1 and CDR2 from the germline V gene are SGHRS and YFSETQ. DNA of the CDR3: TGCGCCAGCAGCGCGGGACTAGCGGGTCTCACAGATACGCAGTATTTT. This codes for CASSAGLAGLTDTQYF.

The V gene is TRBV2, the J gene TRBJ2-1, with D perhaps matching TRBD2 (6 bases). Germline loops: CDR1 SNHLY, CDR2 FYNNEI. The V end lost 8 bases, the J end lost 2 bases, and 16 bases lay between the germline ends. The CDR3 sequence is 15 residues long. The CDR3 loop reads CASPNPRGTYNEQFF. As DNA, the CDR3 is TGTGCCAGCCCGAACCCGCGGGGCACCTACAATGAGCAGTTCTTC.